This T cell receptor beta chain was identified during a study of cytomegalovirus exposure and HLA in healthy donors. The study sampled nominally healthy donors, though unrecorded immune exposures were likely. CDR3 length: 11 amino acids. V lost 0 bases, J lost 9 bases, and 8 bases lay in between. Germline assignment: CDR1 GTSNPN and CDR2 SVGIG (reference sequence). With respect to this clone: Its target is unknown.

Study observations and caveats: Reportedly, diagnosis of cytomegalovirus status by the classifier showed high specificity and sensitivity. Analyses of presence/absence relied on an assumption of roughly uniform sequencing depth across donors.

PCR primers comprised 60 Vbeta and 13 Jbeta primers. Profiled with immunoSEQ multiplex PCR; TCRdb holds only in-frame clones, not every one. Of 130,000 to 150,000 clones in the sample, around 82% were seen once. Sequencing used PBMCs. The chain carries TRBV30 and TRBJ1-2, with a weak D call TRBD1 (5 bases). The sequence was collected from a woman between 18 and 29 years old in good health and CMV-seropositive. CDR3 protein: CAWSVRGSYTF. As DNA, the CDR3 is TGTGCCTGGAGTGTACGGGGGAGCTACACCTTC. Looking up the rest from reference TRBV30 and TRBJ1-2 gives the full variable domain: SQTIHQWPATLVQPVGSPLSLECTVEGTSNPNLYWYRQAAGRGLQLLFYSVGIGQISSEVPQNLSASRPQDRQFILSSKKLLLSDSGFYLCAWSVRGSYTFGSGTRLTVV.